This entry lists 23 T cell receptor beta chains sequenced from one sample in a study of T cells after yellow fever vaccination. TCRdb called the 5' RACE reads again in MiXCR, with one record for every CDR3 protein. The repertoire holds approximately 90,000 distinct CDR3 sequences, with about 14% as singletons. The sample here was CD8+ T cells not binding an NS4B(214-222) dextramer, sorted from PBMCs, taken more than 20 days after the first yellow fever vaccination. The receptors here all came from a man younger than 35 who received the YFV17D yellow fever vaccine.

The V call is TRBV6-1, the J call TRBJ2-6; a possible D gene is TRBD2 (5 bases). Per the germline V gene, CDR1 is MNHNS and CDR2 is SASEGT. This CDR3 has 15 residues. V dropped 7 bases and J dropped 0 bases, with 10 bases sitting between them. CDR3 in amino acids: CASKDWNSGANVLTF. The CDR3 nucleotides are TGTGCCAGCAAGGACTGGAACTCTGGGGCCAACGTCCTGACTTTC.

V and J are TRBV4-1 and TRBJ2-7; 8 nucleotides match TRBD2. J was trimmed by 0 bases and V by 4 bases; bases with no gene match: 8. CDR1 is MGHRA, CDR2 YSYEKL, per germline. The CDR3 is 16 amino acids. The DNA for the CDR3 is TGCGCCAGCAGCCTCCACCCGGGGGGGGGCTCCTACGAGCAGTACTTC. Residues: CASSLHPGGGSYEQYF.

This clonotype has just one count. The chain uses TRBV7-8 and TRBJ2-3; 7 bases match TRBD1. J gave up 5 bases and V 1 base, and 6 bases lay outside the gene matches. This CDR3 comprises 15 residues. Per germline, CDR1 SGHVS and CDR2 FQNEAQ. CDR3 in DNA: TGTGCCAGCAGCTTAGTACAGGGGAGAAAAGATACGCAGTATTTT. It codes for CASSLVQGRKDTQYF.

This clonotype was seen more than once but under ten times. The rearrangement joins TRBV12-3 or TRBV12-4 to TRBJ2-2; D could derive from TRBD1 or TRBD2 (5 bases each). V lost 7 bases, J lost 4 bases, and 10 bases lay in between. The CDR3 is 13 amino acids. For the CDR3, the DNA is TGTGCCAGCACATTGGGGACCACCGGGGAGCTGTTTTTT. Its translation: CASTLGTTGELFF.

V usage is TRBV6-1 and J usage is TRBJ1-4; no clear D. The CDR3 loop spans 14 amino acids. Germline V CDR1 and CDR2: MNHNS, SASEGT. Trimming left V 6 bases short and J 8 bases short, with 16 bases between. CDR3 sequence reads: CASSPTNRDEKLFF. The CDR3 DNA reads TGTGCCAGCAGCCCAACCAACAGAGACGAAAAACTGTTTTTT.

The chain carries TRBV4-3 and TRBJ1-1; no clear D. Trimming stripped 1 base from V and 2 bases from J, with 11 bases between. The CDR3 has 15 residues. Germline loops: CDR1 LGHNA, CDR2 YSLEER. As DNA, the CDR3 is TGCGCCAGCAGCCAAGGACTGGGAGGAAACACTGAAGCTTTCTTT. This translates into CASSQGLGGNTEAFF.

CDR3 in amino acids: CASRIGITSTDTQYF. As DNA, the CDR3 is TGTGCCAGCCGGATTGGAATAACTAGCACAGATACGCAGTATTTT. V and J are TRBV6-2 or TRBV6-3 and TRBJ2-3, with D hard to call. The germline gives CDR1 MNHEY, CDR2 SVGEGT. This CDR3 comprises 15 residues. Trimming removed 8 bases from V and 0 bases from J, with 15 bases in between.

This sequence joins TRBV6-2 or TRBV6-3 and TRBJ1-1; no clear D. Germline assignment: CDR1 MNHEY and CDR2 SVGEGT. V lost 7 bases to trimming and J lost 1 base, with 7 bases between them. This CDR3 spans 12 amino acids. The CDR3 loop reads CASMSWNTEAFF. CDR3 nucleotide sequence: TGTGCCAGCATGTCGTGGAACACTGAAGCTTTCTTT.

The sample holds many counts of this clonotype. The chain joins TRBV5-1 to TRBJ2-2; D remains unclear. Trimming pared 2 bases from V and 2 bases from J, leaving 7 bases between. The CDR3 runs 14 residues. CDR1 SGHRS and CDR2 YFSETQ come from the germline V gene. For the CDR3, the DNA is TGCGCCAGCAGCTTAGGCCGAAACACCGGGGAGCTGTTTTTT. The encoded protein is CASSLGRNTGELFF.

V gene TRBV19 combines with J gene TRBJ1-1, with D unresolved. Trimming pared 3 bases from V and 2 bases from J, leaving 7 bases between. Germline V gene sequence: CDR1 LNHDA, CDR2 SQIVND (reference sequence). This CDR3 comprises 13 residues. DNA of the CDR3: TGTGCCAGTAGTATCTGGGGAAACACTGAAGCTTTCTTT. It yields the protein CASSIWGNTEAFF.

This clonotype has a handful of counts. The gene calls are TRBV6-2 or TRBV6-3 and TRBJ2-5; D could derive from TRBD1 or TRBD2 (7 bases each). Germline values: CDR1 MNHEY, CDR2 SVGEGT. There are 15 residues in the CDR3. V lost 6 bases, J lost 5 bases, and 19 bases lay in between. The CDR3 DNA sequence: TGTGCCAGCAGCCAAAGACAGGGACTATTGGAGACCCAGTACTTC. This encodes CASSQRQGLLETQYF.

In its sample, this clonotype was seen many times. This chain connects TRBV3-1 to TRBJ2-2; D might be TRBD1 (6 bases). CDR1 and CDR2 from the germline V gene are LGHDT and YNNKEL (reference sequence). There are 14 residues in the CDR3. With 4 bases removed from V and 3 bases from J, the gap between germline ends came to 9 bases. CDR3 in DNA: TGTGCCAGCAGCCCCCCAGGGGACACCGGGGAGCTGTTTTTT. Protein sequence: CASSPPGDTGELFF.

The genes are TRBV9 and TRBJ2-1; TRBD2 is a possible D gene (6 bases). Germline CDR1 reads SGDLS; CDR2 reads YYNGEE. CDR3 length: 16 amino acids. The germline V and J ends were trimmed by 4 bases and 1 base, with 15 bases remaining between them. The CDR3 DNA reads TGTGCCAGCAGCCCTCCGGGACTCATATCCTACAATGAGCAGTTCTTC. It codes for CASSPPGLISYNEQFF.

This clonotype was seen a handful of times. V usage is TRBV6-1 and J usage is TRBJ2-1, with 10 bases that match TRBD1. This CDR3 comprises 15 residues. Unmatched junction bases numbered 8, after V lost 8 bases and J lost 4 bases. The germline CDR1 and CDR2 sequences are MNHNS and SASEGT. The CDR3 DNA reads TGTGCCAGCTCGATCCGGGACAGGGGTTACAATGAGCAGTTCTTC. It encodes CASSIRDRGYNEQFF.

This clonotype was seen only a few times. This chain links TRBV20-1 with TRBJ1-1; D call uncertain. The length of the CDR3 is 16 residues. V was cut by 2 bases and J by 2 bases, with 18 bases left in between. Germline CDR1 and CDR2: DFQATT and SNEGSKA (reference sequence). The chain's CDR3 is CSARPRTSNFNTEAFF. Written as DNA, the CDR3 is TGCAGTGCTAGACCCCGGACCTCTAACTTTAACACTGAAGCTTTCTTT.

This clonotype was counted a few times. DNA of the CDR3: TGTGCCAGCAGCTTATCATTTTCTGGCGCCTACGAGCAGTACGTC. Translation: CASSLSFSGAYEQYV. The J gene is TRBJ2-7, the V gene TRBV11-3; D unclear. Germline-derived CDR1 and CDR2 are SGHNT and YENEEA. The V end lost 2 bases, the J end lost 2 bases, and 13 bases lay between the germline ends. The CDR3 consists of 15 residues.

This clonotype showed up just a few times. This CDR3 reads CASSYSGGAVEQFF. The DNA of the CDR3 is TGTGCCAGCAGCTATAGCGGGGGGGCCGTTGAGCAGTTCTTC. The V and J genes are TRBV12-3 or TRBV12-4 and TRBJ2-1; 11 positions agree with TRBD2. The CDR3 sequence is 14 residues long. The trim removed 6 bases at V and 9 bases at J, leaving 7 bases unmatched.

This clonotype has at least ten counts. This rearrangement joins TRBV4-3 to TRBJ2-1; possible D gene TRBD1, 6 bases. Germline assignment: CDR1 LGHNA and CDR2 YSLEER. CDR3 size: 15 residues. V was shortened by 1 base and J by 4 bases, with 11 bases between the two germline ends. The CDR3 nucleotides are TGCGCCAGCAGCCAAGGGACAGCCAGGTACAATGAGCAGTTCTTC. Translating it yields CASSQGTARYNEQFF.

The V gene is TRBV12-3 or TRBV12-4, the J gene TRBJ2-5; D is unclear. The CDR3 is made up of 13 amino acids. V was cut by 6 bases and J by 5 bases, with 13 bases left in between. The CDR3 region is CASRIGSTETQYF. The CDR3 DNA sequence: TGTGCCAGCAGGATAGGGTCTACGGAGACCCAGTACTTC.

This clonotype was picked up a small number of times. The chain couples TRBV6-5 to TRBJ1-5; 7 nucleotides align to TRBD1. The CDR3 has 13 amino acids. The germline V gene encodes CDR1 MNHEY and CDR2 SVGAGI. J lost 3 bases, V lost 10 bases, and 6 bases had no gene match. The CDR3 protein is CATSGQNNQPQHF. The CDR3 DNA follows: TGTGCCACTTCGGGACAGAACAATCAGCCCCAGCATTTT.

The rearrangement uses TRBV4-3 and TRBJ1-3; D uncertain. The CDR3 spans 16 residues. Trimming shortened V by 0 bases and J by 0 bases, and 9 bases separated the two germline ends. Germline CDR1 and CDR2: LGHNA and YSLEER. CDR3 DNA: TGCGCCAGCAGCCAAGATCGGGTCTTCTCTGGAAACACCATATATTTT. The encoded protein is CASSQDRVFSGNTIYF.

This clonotype was recorded a few times. The chain uses TRBV12-3 or TRBV12-4 and TRBJ2-5, with D possibly matching TRBD2 (5 bases). The CDR3 loop spans 12 amino acids. Trimming pared 1 base from V and 7 bases from J, leaving 7 bases between. CDR3 coding DNA: TGTGCCAGCAGTTTAGACGGAGGGACCCAGTACTTC. As protein: CASSLDGGTQYF.

This clonotype was counted only a few times. The rearrangement joins TRBV29-1 to TRBJ2-1, with D uncertain. Trimming stripped 8 bases from V and 0 bases from J, with 5 bases between. Germline-derived CDR1 and CDR2 are SQVTM and ANQGSEA. The CDR3 consists of 11 residues. CDR3 amino acids: CSLSSYNEQFF. In DNA form, the CDR3 reads TGCAGCCTAAGCTCCTACAATGAGCAGTTCTTC.